The rows below give T cell receptor beta chains drawn from one sample of a study of blood T cell repertoires in COVID-19. The protocol was immunoSEQ multiplex PCR, while the TCRdb copy is restricted to in-frame clones and leaves out a portion. The sample has around 380,000 clones, roughly 77% seen once. The specimen sequenced was peripheral blood. These TCRs come from a human donor with acute or convalescent COVID-19. The donor label of this sample is uncertain. Each CDR3 is given with its conserved first and last residue. D genes are given only for firm matches. Not every row has a clone size; where given, it reads once, few, many or a size class.

clone_size d_call j_call v_call cdr3_nt cdr3_aa
. TRBD1 TRBJ1-4 TRBV6-5 TGTGCCAGCAGCAGAAGGGGGCCTGCTAATGAAAAACTGTTTTTT CASSRRGPANEKLFF
. . TRBJ2-1 TRBV28 TGTGCCAGCATGGAACTTGGACAGCTCGCACGTAACAATGAGCAGTTCTTC CASMELGQLARNNEQFF
. TRBD1 TRBJ1-4 TRBV19 TGTGCCAGTAGTTGGAGACAGGGGCCGAATGAAAAACTGTTTTTT CASSWRQGPNEKLFF
. TRBD2 TRBJ2-2 TRBV18 TGTGCCAGCTCACGAACTAGCGGGGAGCTTAACACCGGGGAGCTGTTTTTT CASSRTSGELNTGELFF
. TRBD2 TRBJ2-7 TRBV28 TGTGCCCGCCCGCGCGGGGGGGGGACAACGACCTACGAGCAGTACTTC CARPRGGGTTTYEQYF
once . TRBJ2-7 TRBV11-2 TGTGCCAGCAGCTTAGGAGAGTCCTACGAGCAGTACTTC CASSLGESYEQYF
. TRBD1 TRBJ1-1 TRBV7-9 TGTGCCAGCAGCTACCGGGACAGGAACACTGAAGCTTTCTTT CASSYRDRNTEAFF
. . TRBJ2-1 TRBV6-1 TGTGCCAGCAGTGAAGCCCCCGCGGGTGCCTACAATGAGCAGTTCTTC CASSEAPAGAYNEQFF
. . TRBJ2-1 TRBV2 TGTGCCAGCAGTCAATTACCCCCGGTGAACAATGAGCAGTTCTTC CASSQLPPVNNEQFF
. TRBD2 TRBJ2-7 TRBV18 TGTGCCAGCTCACCACCCACTAGCGGGTCGATGCGCGAGCAGTACTTC CASSPPTSGSMREQYF
. . TRBJ1-6 TRBV5-1 TGCGCCAGCACCTCCGGAACAGGGTATAATTCACCCCTCCACTTT CASTSGTGYNSPLHF
many . TRBJ1-1 TRBV12-3/TRBV12-4 TGTGCCAGCAGAAAGACAGTGAACACTGAAGCTTTCTTT CASRKTVNTEAFF
. . TRBJ2-1 TRBV7-9 TGTGCCAGCAGCTTAGGTCAACCCCAGGGAAACAATGAGCAGTTCTTC CASSLGQPQGNNEQFF
. . TRBJ1-5 TRBV6-5 TGTGCCAGCACCCCCTATAATCAGCCCCAGCATTTT CASTPYNQPQHF
once . TRBJ2-7 TRBV5-1 TGCGCCAGCAGCAGCGGACAGTCTTCCTACGAGCAGTACTTC CASSSGQSSYEQYF
. . TRBJ2-3 TRBV7-9 TGTGCCAGCAGCAATAACTGGGCCAGCACAGATACGCAGTATTTT CASSNNWASTDTQYF
many . TRBJ1-5 TRBV18 TGTGCCAGCTCACTTCCGGGGGGGGGAAATCAGCCCCAGCATTTT CASSLPGGGNQPQHF
. . TRBJ2-1 TRBV2 TGTGCCAGCAAATCTGAGGGTGAGCAGTTCTTC CASKSEGEQFF
. TRBD1 TRBJ2-7 TRBV29-1 TGCAGCGTTGAAGATCGTAGGACAGGGACGTACGAGCAGTACTTC CSVEDRRTGTYEQYF
. TRBD1 TRBJ2-7 TRBV3-1/TRBV3-2 TGTGCCAGCAGCCCTAACCTACAGGGGAGCTCCTACGAGCAGTACTTC CASSPNLQGSSYEQYF
. TRBD1 TRBJ2-7 TRBV5-4 TGTGCCAGCAGCTTTAGGACAGGCTCCTACGAGCAGTACTTT CASSFRTGSYEQYF
. TRBD1 TRBJ1-4 TRBV6-1 TGTGCCAGCAGTGAGAGTACAGGGGCGGGTGAAAAACTGTTTTTT CASSESTGAGEKLFF
few . TRBJ2-4 TRBV30 TGTGCCTGGACACCCAAAACCCAATTTCGAACCAGCGGACTTCGGGACATTCAGTACTTC CAWTPKTQFRTSGLRDIQYF
. . TRBJ1-6 TRBV27 TGTGCCAGCAGTCGGGTTACCTATAATTCACCCCTCCACTTT CASSRVTYNSPLHF
. . TRBJ1-3 TRBV15 TGTGCCACCAGCAAAGAGGGAGACAAGGACTCTGGAAACACCATATATTTT CATSKEGDKDSGNTIYF
. TRBD2 TRBJ2-3 TRBV5-1 TGCGCCAGCAGCTTACCTATCGGGACTAGCGGGGCGAGCACAGATACGCAGTATTTT CASSLPIGTSGASTDTQYF
. TRBD1 TRBJ1-2 TRBV13 TGTGCCAGCAGCCCTCAGGGGGCGCAGGGCTACACCTTC CASSPQGAQGYTF
. . TRBJ2-2 TRBV6-7 TGTGCCAGCAGTTACTCGAATCGTATAGCCACCGGGGAGCTGTTTTTT CASSYSNRIATGELFF
. TRBD1 TRBJ1-1 TRBV6-4 TGTGCCAGCAGTGACTCGGGACAGGGGTCCACTGAAGCTTTCTTT CASSDSGQGSTEAFF
. . TRBJ1-1 TRBV12-3/TRBV12-4 TGTGCCAGCAGTTTTTCGGTGAACACTGAAGCTTTCTTT CASSFSVNTEAFF
. . TRBJ1-5 TRBV12-5 TGTGCTAGTGCATTTGGCAATCAGCCCCAGCATTTT CASAFGNQPQHF
. TRBD2 TRBJ2-3 TRBV18 TGTGCCAGCTCACCACCCGGGGCGGGGGAGGCTACGCAGTATTTT CASSPPGAGEATQYF
once . TRBJ2-7 TRBV3-1/TRBV3-2 TGTGCCAGCAGCCATGTGCGGGGCCCCTCCGAGCAGTACTTC CASSHVRGPSEQYF
. . TRBJ2-1 TRBV3-1/TRBV3-2 TGTGCCAGCAGCCAAGTGGCCCAACGAACGTTCTTC CASSQVAQRTFF
. . TRBJ1-1 TRBV6-6 . CASSTSTGKGTEAFF
. TRBD1 TRBJ1-5 TRBV2 TGTGCCAGCAGTAAGTGGACAGGGGGGAGCAATCAGCCCCAGCATTTT CASSKWTGGSNQPQHF
. . TRBJ1-6 TRBV5-1 TGCGCCAGCAAAAGGGAGCAGTATAATTCACCCCTCCACTTT CASKREQYNSPLHF
. . TRBJ1-2 TRBV6-1 TGTGCCAGCAGTGATCTCCTAGGTCCCTATGGCTACACCTTC CASSDLLGPYGYTF
once . TRBJ1-4 TRBV6-5 TGTGCCAGCAGTTACGGCCAGAAGGGGGAAAAACTGTTTTTT CASSYGQKGEKLFF
. TRBD2 TRBJ2-7 TRBV12-3/TRBV12-4 TGTGCCAGCAGTCGGACTAGCGGGCGGCAGTACTTC CASSRTSGRQYF
few . TRBJ1-1 TRBV2 TGTGCCAGCAGTGAATGGCAGATATTGAACACTGAAGCTTTCTTT CASSEWQILNTEAFF
. . TRBJ2-3 TRBV1 TGCACCAGTCCTTTCCTGTTCACAGATACGCAGTATTTT CTSPFLFTDTQYF